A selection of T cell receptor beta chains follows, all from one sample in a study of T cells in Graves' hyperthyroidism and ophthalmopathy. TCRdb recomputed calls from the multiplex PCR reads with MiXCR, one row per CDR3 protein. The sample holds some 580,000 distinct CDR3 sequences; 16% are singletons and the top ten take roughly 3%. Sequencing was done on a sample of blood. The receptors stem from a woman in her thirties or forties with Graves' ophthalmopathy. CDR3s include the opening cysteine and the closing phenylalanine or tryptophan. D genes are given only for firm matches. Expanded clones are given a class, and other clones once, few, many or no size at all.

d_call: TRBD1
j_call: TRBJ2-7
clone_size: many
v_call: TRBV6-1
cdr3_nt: TGTGCCAGCAGTCGAACAGGGGATGGTTACGAGCAGTACTTC
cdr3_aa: CASSRTGDGYEQYF

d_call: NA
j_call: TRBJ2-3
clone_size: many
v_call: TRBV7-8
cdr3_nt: TGTGCCAGCAGCTTAAGCACGGCCAGCACTAGCACAGATACGCAGTATTTT
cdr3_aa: CASSLSTASTSTDTQYF

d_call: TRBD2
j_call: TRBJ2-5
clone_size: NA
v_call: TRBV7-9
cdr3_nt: TGTGCCAGCAGCCTAGCGGAGTTCCAAGAGACCCAGTACTTC
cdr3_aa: CASSLAEFQETQYF

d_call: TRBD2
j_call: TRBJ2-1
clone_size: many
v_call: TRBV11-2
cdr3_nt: TGTGCCAGCAGCTTCCCGGGGGGGTTATTAAATGAGCAGTTCTTC
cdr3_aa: CASSFPGGLLNEQFF

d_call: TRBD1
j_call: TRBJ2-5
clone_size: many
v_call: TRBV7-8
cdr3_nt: TGTGCCAGCAGCCGTAGACAGGGGCGAGAGACCCAGTACTTC
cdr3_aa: CASSRRQGRETQYF

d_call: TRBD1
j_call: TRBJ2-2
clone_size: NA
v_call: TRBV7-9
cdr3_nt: TGTGCCAGCAGCCCTGGGACAGGGCAATGGACGAACACCGGGGAGCTGTTTTTT
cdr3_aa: CASSPGTGQWTNTGELFF

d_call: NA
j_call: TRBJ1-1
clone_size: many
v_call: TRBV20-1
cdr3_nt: TGCAGTGCCCGGAGTAGGGCAGGACTTACTGAAGCTTTCTTT
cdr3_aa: CSARSRAGLTEAFF

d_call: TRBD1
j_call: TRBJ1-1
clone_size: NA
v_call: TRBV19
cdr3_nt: TGTGCCAGTAGTATCACCGGGACAGGGGCGGGAGCTTTCTTT
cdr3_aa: CASSITGTGAGAFF

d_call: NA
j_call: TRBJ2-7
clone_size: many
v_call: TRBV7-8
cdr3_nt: TGTGCCAGCAGCGTAAGGACTCAGAGATACGAGCAGTACTTC
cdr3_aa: CASSVRTQRYEQYF

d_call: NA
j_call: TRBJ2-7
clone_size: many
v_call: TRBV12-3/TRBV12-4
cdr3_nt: TGTGCCAGCAGTTCCCACGAGGGGGTTGGCTACGAGCAGTACTTC
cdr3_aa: CASSSHEGVGYEQYF

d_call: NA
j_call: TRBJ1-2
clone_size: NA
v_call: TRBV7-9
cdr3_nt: TGTGCCAGCAGCGGGGCAGGGGTTGATAACTATGGCTACACCTTC
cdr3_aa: CASSGAGVDNYGYTF

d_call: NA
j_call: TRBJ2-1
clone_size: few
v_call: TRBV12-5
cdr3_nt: TGTGCTAGTCTCTTACAGGTGGGGAATGAGCAGTTCTTC
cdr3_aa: CASLLQVGNEQFF

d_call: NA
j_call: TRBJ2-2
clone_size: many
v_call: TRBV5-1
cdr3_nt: TGCGCCAGCAGCTTCCCGACAGGGAGGGGTGTCGGGGAGCTGTTTTTT
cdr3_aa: CASSFPTGRGVGELFF

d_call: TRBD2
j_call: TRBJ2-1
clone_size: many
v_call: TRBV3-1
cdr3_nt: TGTGCCAGCAGCCAAGACCGGGGACTAGCACCTGAGCAGTTCTTC
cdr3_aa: CASSQDRGLAPEQFF

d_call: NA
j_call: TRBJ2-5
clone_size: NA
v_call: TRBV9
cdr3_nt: TGTGCCAGCAGCGTAGGTCTGTCTGGAGGGACCCAGTACTTC
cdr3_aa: CASSVGLSGGTQYF

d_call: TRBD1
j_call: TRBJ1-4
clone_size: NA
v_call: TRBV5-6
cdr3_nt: TGTGCCAGCACTACAGGGGGCCGGGAAAAACTGTTTTTT
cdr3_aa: CASTTGGREKLFF

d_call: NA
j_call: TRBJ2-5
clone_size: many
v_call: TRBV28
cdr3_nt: TGTGCCAGCAGTTGGGGCTCTCGGTCGGAGACCCAGTACTTC
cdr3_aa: CASSWGSRSETQYF

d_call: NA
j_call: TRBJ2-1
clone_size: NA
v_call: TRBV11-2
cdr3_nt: TGTGCCAGCAGCCTGAAAGGGGTCTACAATGAGCAGTTCTTC
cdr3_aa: CASSLKGVYNEQFF

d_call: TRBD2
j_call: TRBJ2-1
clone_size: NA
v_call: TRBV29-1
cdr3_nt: TGCAGCGTTGATCGACTAGCGGGAACGAATGAGCAGTTCTTC
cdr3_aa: CSVDRLAGTNEQFF

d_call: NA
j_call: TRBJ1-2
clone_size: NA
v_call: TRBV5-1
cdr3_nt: TGCGCCAGCAGCCCGGACGTTCGGGGTGGCTACACCTTC
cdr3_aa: CASSPDVRGGYTF

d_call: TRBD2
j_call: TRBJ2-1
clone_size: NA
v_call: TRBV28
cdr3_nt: TGTGCCAGCAGTTTATCGTTCCAAGCGGGGGTCTACAATGAGCAGTTCTTC
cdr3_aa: CASSLSFQAGVYNEQFF

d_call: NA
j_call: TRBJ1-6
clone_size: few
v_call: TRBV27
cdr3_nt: TGTGCCAGCAGAAGCTCCTATAATTCACCCCTCCACTTT
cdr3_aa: CASRSSYNSPLHF

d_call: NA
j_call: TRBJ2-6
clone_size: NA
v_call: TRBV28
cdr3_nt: TGTGCCAGCGGCATCAGGGAAAGCGGGGCCAACGTCCTGACTTTC
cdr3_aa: CASGIRESGANVLTF

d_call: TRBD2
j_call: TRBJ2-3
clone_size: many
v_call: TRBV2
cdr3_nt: TGTGCCAGCAGTTCCAGACTAGCACTGACAGATACGCAGTATTTT
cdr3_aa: CASSSRLALTDTQYF

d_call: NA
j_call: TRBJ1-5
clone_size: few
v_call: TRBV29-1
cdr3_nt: TGCAGCGTTGTCCTAACCGGCAATCAGCCCCAGCATTTT
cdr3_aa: CSVVLTGNQPQHF

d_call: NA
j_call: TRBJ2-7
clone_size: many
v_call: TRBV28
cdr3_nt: TGTGCCAGCAGGCCCACAGGGTACCCCTACGAGCAGTACTTC
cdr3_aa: CASRPTGYPYEQYF

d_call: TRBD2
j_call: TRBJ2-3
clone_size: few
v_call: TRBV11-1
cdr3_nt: TGTGCCAGCAGCTCGAGAAGCGGGAGTTTCACAGATACGCAGTATTTT
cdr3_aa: CASSSRSGSFTDTQYF

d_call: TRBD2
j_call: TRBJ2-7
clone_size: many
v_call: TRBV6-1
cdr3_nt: TGTGCCAGCAGAGCTTCGGGAGGGCCACGCGAGCAGTACTTC
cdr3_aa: CASRASGGPREQYF

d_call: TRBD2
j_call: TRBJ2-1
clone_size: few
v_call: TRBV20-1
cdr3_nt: TGCAGTGCTAGCCCGACTAGCGGGGTATACAATGAGCAGTTCTTC
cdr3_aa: CSASPTSGVYNEQFF

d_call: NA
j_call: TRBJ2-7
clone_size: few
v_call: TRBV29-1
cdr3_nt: TGCAGCGGGGGGAGGGGGACCGACGAGCAGTACTTC
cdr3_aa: CSGGRGTDEQYF

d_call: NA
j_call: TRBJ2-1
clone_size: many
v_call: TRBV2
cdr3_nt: TGTGCCAGCAGATTAGCTGCAAGTGAGCAGTTCTTC
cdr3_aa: CASRLAASEQFF

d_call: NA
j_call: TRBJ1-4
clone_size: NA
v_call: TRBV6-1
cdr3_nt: TGTGCCAGCAGTCGGACAACAACTAATGAAAAACTGTTTTTT
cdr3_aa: CASSRTTTNEKLFF

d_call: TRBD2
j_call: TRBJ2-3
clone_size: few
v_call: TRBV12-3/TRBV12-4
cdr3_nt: TGTGCCAGCAGTTTTAGGAGCGGGGGGAGCACAGATACGCAGTATTTT
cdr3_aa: CASSFRSGGSTDTQYF

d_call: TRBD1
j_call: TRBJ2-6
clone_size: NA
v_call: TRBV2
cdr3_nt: TGCGCCAGCAGGGACAGATGGACGGGCTCTGGGGCCAACGTCCCGACTTTC
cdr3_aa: CASRDRWTGSGANVPTF

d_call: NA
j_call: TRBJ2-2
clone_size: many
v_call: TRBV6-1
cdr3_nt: TGTGCCAGCAGGACGACAGGAGAGTCCGGGGAGCTGTTTTTT
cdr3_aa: CASRTTGESGELFF

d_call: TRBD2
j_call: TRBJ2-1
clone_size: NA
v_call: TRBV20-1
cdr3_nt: TGCAGTGCCAAAACACTAGCGATAACCTACAATGAGCAGTTCTTC
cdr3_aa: CSAKTLAITYNEQFF

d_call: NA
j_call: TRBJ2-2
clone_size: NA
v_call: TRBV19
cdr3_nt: TGTGCCAGTAGTATCCAGCATCTGGCCGGGGAGCTGTTTTTT
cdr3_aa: CASSIQHLAGELFF

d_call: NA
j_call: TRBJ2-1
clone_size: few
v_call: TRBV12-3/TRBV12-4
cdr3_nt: TGTGCCAGCAGTTTAGACGTATGGGCAGGGGACAATGAGCAGTTCTTC
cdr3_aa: CASSLDVWAGDNEQFF

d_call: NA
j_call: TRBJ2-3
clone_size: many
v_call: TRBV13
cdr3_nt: TGTGCCAGCAGCACGTGGGCAGCCGATCAAGATACGCAGTATTTT
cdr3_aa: CASSTWAADQDTQYF

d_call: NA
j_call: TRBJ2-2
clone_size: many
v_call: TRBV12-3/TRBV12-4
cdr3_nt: TGTGCCAGCAGTGTTTGGCCCGGGGAGCTGTTTTTT
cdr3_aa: CASSVWPGELFF

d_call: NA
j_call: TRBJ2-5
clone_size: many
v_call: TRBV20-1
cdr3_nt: TGCAGTGCTAGAGTAGAAGGAGTTCAAGAGACCCAGTACTTC
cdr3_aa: CSARVEGVQETQYF

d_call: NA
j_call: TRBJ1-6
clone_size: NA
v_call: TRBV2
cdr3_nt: TGTGCCAGCATTTTTGAAGGGCAGGCCCCTCTCTCCCTCCACTTT
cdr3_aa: CASIFEGQAPLSLHF

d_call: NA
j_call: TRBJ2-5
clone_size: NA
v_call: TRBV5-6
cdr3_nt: TGTGCCAGCAGCGGACTGCAGACCCAGTACTTC
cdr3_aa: CASSGLQTQYF

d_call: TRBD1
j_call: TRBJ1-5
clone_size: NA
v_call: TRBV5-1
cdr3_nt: TGCGCTAGCGGCGAGGGACAGCCCAATCAGCCCCAGCATTTT
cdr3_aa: CASGEGQPNQPQHF

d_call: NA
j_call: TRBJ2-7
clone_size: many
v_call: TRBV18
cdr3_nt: TGTGCCAGCTCACCCCCGGGTTACTCCTACGAGCAGTACTTC
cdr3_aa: CASSPPGYSYEQYF

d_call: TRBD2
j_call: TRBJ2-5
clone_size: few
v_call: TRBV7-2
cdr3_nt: TGTGCCAGCAGCTTAGGTCCCCGCGGGGGGGGAGAGACCCAGTACTTC
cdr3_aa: CASSLGPRGGGETQYF

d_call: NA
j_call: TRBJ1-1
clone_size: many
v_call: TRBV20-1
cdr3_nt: TGCAGTGCTAGGGGAGGGAGGACTGAAGCTTTCTTT
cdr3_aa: CSARGGRTEAFF

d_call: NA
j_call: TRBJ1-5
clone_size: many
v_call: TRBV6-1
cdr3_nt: TGTGCCAGCGGCACGTCGGACAGAGGTCAGCCCCAGCATTTT
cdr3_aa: CASGTSDRGQPQHF

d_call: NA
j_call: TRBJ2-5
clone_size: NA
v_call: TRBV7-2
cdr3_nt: TGTGCCAGCAGCTTCAGTGGGGCAGCCCTTTTTGACTACCAAGAGACCCAGTACTTC
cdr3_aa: CASSFSGAALFDYQETQYF

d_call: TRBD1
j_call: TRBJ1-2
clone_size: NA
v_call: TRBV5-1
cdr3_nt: TGCGCCAGCAGCCGAGGGGGACAGGGCATCAACTATGGCTACACCTTC
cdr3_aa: CASSRGGQGINYGYTF

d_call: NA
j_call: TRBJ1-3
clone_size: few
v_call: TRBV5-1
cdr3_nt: TGCGCCAGCAGCGATGACAGGAACTCTGGAAACACCATATATTTT
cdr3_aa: CASSDDRNSGNTIYF

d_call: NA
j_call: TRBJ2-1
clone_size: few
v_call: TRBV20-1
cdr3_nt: TGCAGTGCTAGTCCGACGACTATCCCCCATAATGAGCAGTTCTTC
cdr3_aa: CSASPTTIPHNEQFF

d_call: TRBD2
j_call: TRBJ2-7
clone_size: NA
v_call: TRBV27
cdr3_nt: TGTGCCAGCAGTTCGAGACTAGCGGGGGGCGAGCAGTACTTC
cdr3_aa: CASSSRLAGGEQYF

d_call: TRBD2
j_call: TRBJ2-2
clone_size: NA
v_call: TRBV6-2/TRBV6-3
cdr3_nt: TGTGCCAGCAGTTACTCCCGGACTAGCGGGTCGAACACCGGGGAGCTGTTTTTT
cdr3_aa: CASSYSRTSGSNTGELFF

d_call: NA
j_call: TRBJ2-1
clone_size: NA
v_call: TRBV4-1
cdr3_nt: TGCGCCAGCAGCCACAGAGCTGAGCAGTTCTTC
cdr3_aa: CASSHRAEQFF